A single sample gave rise to the 26 T cell receptor beta chains below, sequenced in a study of shared clonotypes between healthy human individuals. Repertoires were generated with immunoSEQ multiplex PCR, while TCRdb's copy carries only in-frame clones and drops some. The sample records about 1.9 million clones, around 95% being singletons. Terminally differentiated effector memory CD45RA+ cells were left out of the naive CD8 fraction, which was CD45RO-negative and positively selected for CCR7. Sequenced input: naive CD8+ T cells from PBMCs. Receptors were obtained from a man between 18 and 29 years old in good health. Some clones in this sample may be carry-over from other donors' samples.

J is TRBJ1-4 and V is TRBV28, with TRBD1 identical over 9 bases. The J segment lost 7 bases and the V segment lost 5 bases, leaving 8 bases of the junction unmatched. Per germline, CDR1 MDHEN and CDR2 SYDVKM. The CDR3 sequence is 15 residues long. CDR3 in DNA: TGTGCCAGCAGTCTACAGGGGGCGGTTGTTGAAAAACTGTTTTTT. It is translated as CASSLQGAVVEKLFF.

This clone was seen just once. V and J are TRBV19 and TRBJ1-1; D may be TRBD1 (6 bases). V was trimmed by 0 bases and J by 5 bases, leaving 13 bases between them. CDR1 is LNHDA and CDR2 is SQIVND in the germline V gene (reference sequence). The CDR3 has 15 amino acids. As DNA, the CDR3 is TGTGCCAGTAGTATAGAACAGGGCTGGGGGACTGAAGCTTTCTTT. Its translation: CASSIEQGWGTEAFF.

The chain combines TRBV11-2 with TRBJ2-1, with D tentatively TRBD1 (7 bases). CDR3 length equals 16 residues. CDR1 is SGHAT and CDR2 is FQNNGV in the germline V gene. Trimming left V 5 bases short and J 9 bases short, with 23 bases between. CDR3: CASSHLAPRGVIEQFF. CDR3 sequence (DNA): TGTGCCAGCAGCCATCTAGCTCCCAGGGGGGTTATTGAGCAGTTCTTC.

CDR3 loop: CASRGDGYTF. The CDR3 coding sequence is TGTGCCAGCCGGGGGGATGGCTACACCTTC. The chain uses TRBV6-5 and TRBJ1-2; maybe TRBD1 (5 bases). CDR3 size: 10 residues. The ends were cut back, 8 bases at V and 6 bases at J, with 7 bases in the middle. In germline, CDR1 is MNHEY, CDR2 SVGAGI.

This sequence joins TRBV19 and TRBJ1-1; D is uncertain. Trimming removed 5 bases at V and 0 bases at J, with 10 bases between. The CDR3 covers 14 residues. CDR1 is LNHDA and CDR2 is SQIVND in the germline V gene (reference sequence). CDR3 DNA: TGTGCCAGTAGTGCACAGAGCCTGAACACTGAAGCTTTCTTT. Its translation: CASSAQSLNTEAFF.

This clone was detected only once. The chain links TRBV5-1 to TRBJ1-2; 9 nucleotides line up with TRBD1. The CDR3 spans 15 residues. V trimming: 3 bases; J trimming: 2 bases; junction bases outside the gene matches: 5. Germline values: CDR1 SGHRS, CDR2 YFSETQ. CDR3 DNA sequence: TGCGCCAGCAGCTCCTGGACAGGGGAAAACTATGGCTACACCTTC. Translation: CASSSWTGENYGYTF. Together with reference TRBV5-1 and TRBJ1-2, the CDR3 gives the full variable domain: KAGVTQTPRYLIKTRGQQVTLSCSPISGHRSVSWYQQTPGQGLQFLFEYFSETQRNKGNFPGRFSGRQFSNSRSEMNVSTLELGDSALYLCASSSWTGENYGYTFGSGTRLTVV.

The chain uses TRBV27 and TRBJ1-1, with D possibly being TRBD1 (5 bases). The CDR3 loop spans 17 amino acids. V gave up 5 bases and J gave up 0 bases, with 19 bases separating them. Per the germline V gene, CDR1 is MNHEY and CDR2 is SMNVEV (reference sequence). The DNA for the CDR3 is TGTGCCAGCAGTCCTAGGCTGAGAGAGGGGATGAACACTGAAGCTTTCTTT. This codes for CASSPRLREGMNTEAFF.

V is TRBV28 and J is TRBJ1-1, with no clear D. V lost 10 bases to trimming and J lost 3 bases, with 6 bases between them. This CDR3 region has 10 residues. Germline CDR1 and CDR2: MDHEN and SYDVKM. DNA for the CDR3: TGTGCCACTGCTGACACTGAAGCTTTCTTT. Its translation: CATADTEAFF.

The gene calls are TRBV7-9 and TRBJ2-7; TRBD1 matches 10 bases. This CDR3 is 16 amino acids long. Unmatched junction bases numbered 10, after V lost 3 bases and J lost 5 bases. Germline values: CDR1 SEHNR, CDR2 FQNEAQ (reference sequence). CDR3 sequence reads: CASSFPQDRGSHEQYF. DNA for the CDR3: TGTGCCAGCAGCTTCCCACAGGACAGGGGGTCCCACGAGCAGTACTTC. Combining the CDR3 with reference TRBV7-9 and TRBJ2-7 gives the whole variable domain DTGVSQNPRHKITKRGQNVTFRCDPISEHNRLYWYRQTLGQGPEFLTYFQNEAQLEKSRLLSDRFSAERPKGSFSTLEIQRTEQGDSAMYLCASSFPQDRGSHEQYFGPGTRLTVT.

The chain employs TRBV11-2 and TRBJ2-7; TRBD1 aligns across 8 bases. Per the germline V gene, CDR1 is SGHAT and CDR2 is FQNNGV. This CDR3 contains 17 residues. V dropped 0 bases and J dropped 2; count of bases not matched to a gene: 9. The CDR3 DNA is TGTGCCAGCAGCTTAGATCGGGACAGGAGTCCTCCCTACGAGCAGTACTTC. It is translated as CASSLDRDRSPPYEQYF.

Comments on this clone: The sample contains more than one DNA sequence encoding this CDR3. J is TRBJ2-3 and V is TRBV9, with 11 positions matching TRBD2. Trimming removed 4 bases from V and 1 base from J; junction bases left unmatched: 2. CDR1 is SGDLS, CDR2 YYNGEE, per germline. The length of the CDR3 is 15 residues. CDR3 DNA sequence: TGTGCCAGCAGCCCGGGACTAGCGGGCACAGATACGCAGTATTTT. Amino acid sequence: CASSPGLAGTDTQYF.

The J gene is TRBJ2-3, the V gene TRBV9; D is undetermined. Germline V gives CDR1 SGDLS, CDR2 YYNGEE. The CDR3 sequence is 15 residues long. V was clipped by 0 bases and J by 2 bases, with 10 bases between them. CDR3 sequence reads: CASSVASGTTDTQYF. The CDR3 coding sequence is TGTGCCAGCAGCGTAGCTTCGGGCACCACAGATACGCAGTATTTT. The complete variable domain, with remaining parts taken from reference TRBV9 and TRBJ2-3, reads DSGVTQTPKHLITATGQRVTLRCSPRSGDLSVYWYQQSLDQGLQFLIQYYNGEERAKGNILERFSAQQFPDLHSELNLSSLELGDSALYFCASSVASGTTDTQYFGPGTRLTVL.

This clone was recorded once. The chain employs TRBV13 and TRBJ1-4, with 10 bases aligning to TRBD1. V lost 5 bases and J lost 1; bases outside the gene matches: 7. This CDR3 is 17 amino acids long. Germline values: CDR1 PRHDT, CDR2 FYEKMQ (reference sequence). CDR3 region: CASSPWTGGGTNEKLFF. The CDR3 nucleotides read TGTGCCAGCAGCCCTTGGACAGGGGGTGGAACTAATGAAAAACTGTTTTTT.

To note about this clone: The junction and the germline gene differ at one end; a read error may be behind it. In nucleotides, the CDR3 is TGTGCCAGCAGCTTAGTGGGACTGTTTACCTTC. This sequence encodes CASSLVGLFTF. This chain connects TRBV7-9 to TRBJ2-7; a weak D match, TRBD2 (6 bases). Germline CDR1 SEHNR, CDR2 FQNEAQ (reference sequence). This CDR3 spans 11 amino acids.

The chain links TRBV28 to TRBJ2-5; D is ambiguous. Trimming removed 3 bases at V and 5 bases at J, with 1 base between. Per the germline V gene, CDR1 is MDHEN and CDR2 is SYDVKM. The CDR3 is made up of 10 amino acids. In DNA, the CDR3 is TGTGCCAGCAGTTTTGAGACCCAGTACTTC. It encodes CASSFETQYF.

The V and J genes are TRBV27 and TRBJ2-3, with D possibly TRBD2 on 5 matching bases. Trimming took off 6 bases at V and 9 bases at J, with 13 bases between the two ends. Germline CDR1 reads MNHEY; CDR2 reads SMNVEV (reference sequence). This CDR3 region has 12 residues. The CDR3 DNA is TGTGCCAGCAGGGGGAGTCGCCCGACGCAGTATTTT. This gives the protein CASRGSRPTQYF.

V is TRBV27 and J is TRBJ2-3; D not resolved. V lost 5 bases and J lost 0, with 9 bases in between. Germline V lookup: CDR1 MNHEY, CDR2 SMNVEV (reference sequence). This CDR3 has 14 residues. CDR3 in DNA: TGTGCCAGCAGTCGCCTTTCTAGCACAGATACGCAGTATTTT. It yields the protein CASSRLSSTDTQYF.

The rearrangement joins TRBV27 to TRBJ2-3, with D perhaps TRBD2 (6 bases). V was cut by 5 bases and J by 0 bases, with 15 bases left in between. Germline loops: CDR1 MNHEY, CDR2 SMNVEV (reference sequence). The CDR3 spans 16 residues. For the CDR3, the DNA is TGTGCCAGCAGTGGAGGGACTCCTCTTAGCACAGATACGCAGTATTTT. Encoded protein: CASSGGTPLSTDTQYF.

J is TRBJ2-3 and V is TRBV28; D ambiguous. V lost 3 bases to trimming and J lost 2 bases, with 18 bases between them. Germline lookup yields CDR1 MDHEN and CDR2 SYDVKM. There are 17 residues in the CDR3. The CDR3 coding sequence is TGTGCCAGCAGTTTGCGTCACCACCTTAGCCTCACAGATACGCAGTATTTT. Its translation is CASSLRHHLSLTDTQYF.

This sequence joins TRBV1 and TRBJ2-2; no DNA check was done on the table's D call, TRBD2. TRBV1 constitutes a pseudogene. This CDR3 comprises 19 residues. In nucleotides, the CDR3 is TGCACCAGCAGCCAAGATGCAGAGAGTAGCGGGAGAGTCCCCGGGGAGCTGTTTTTT. Translation gives CTSSQDAESSGRVPGELFF.

This chain connects TRBV19 to TRBJ2-7, with TRBD1 as a possible D gene (6 bases). CDR1 and CDR2 from the germline V gene are LNHDA and SQIVND (reference sequence). V was pared by 5 bases and J by 3 bases, with 11 bases between. The CDR3 consists of 13 residues. Here the CDR3 DNA reads TGTGCCAGTAGTTTACAGGGAGACTACGAGCAGTACTTC. It encodes CASSLQGDYEQYF.

The chain joins TRBV29-1 to TRBJ2-1; D is possibly TRBD2 (5 bases). The CDR3 covers 14 residues. V lost 3 bases and J lost 3, with 12 bases in between. Germline values: CDR1 SQVTM, CDR2 ANQGSEA. The CDR3 bases are TGCAGCGTTGAGGTAGCGAGCTACTACAATGAGCAGTTCTTC. It yields the protein CSVEVASYYNEQFF.

This chain links TRBV30 with TRBJ1-2; maybe TRBD1 (5 bases). CDR1 is GTSNPN, CDR2 SVGIG, per germline (reference sequence). This CDR3 spans 14 amino acids. The ends were cut back, 3 bases at V and 4 bases at J, with 15 bases in the middle. In nucleotides, the CDR3 is TGTGCCTGGAGCGATCCGCTTGACAGCTATGGCTACACCTTC. Protein sequence: CAWSDPLDSYGYTF.

The J gene is TRBJ2-1, the V gene TRBV27; 11 bases match TRBD2. CDR3 size: 14 residues. Germline V gene data show CDR1 as MNHEY and CDR2 as SMNVEV (reference sequence). V gave up 5 bases and J gave up 11 bases; unmatched junction bases: 8. CDR3 loop: CASSPGTSGSKQFF. The DNA of the CDR3 is TGTGCCAGCAGTCCTGGGACTAGCGGTAGTAAGCAGTTCTTC.

This rearrangement joins TRBV25-1 to TRBJ2-1; D might be TRBD2 (5 bases). V lost 2 bases and J 7 bases, leaving 15 bases between the germline ends. The CDR3 runs to 15 residues. Germline lookup yields CDR1 MGHDK and CDR2 SYGVNS. CDR3 nucleotides: TGTGCCAGCAGTGAAATCAGCGGACTCGATAATGAGCAGTTCTTC. It codes for CASSEISGLDNEQFF.

The chain carries TRBV4-3 and TRBJ2-1; TRBD2 aligns across 7 bases. V lost 3 bases, J lost 4 bases, and 12 bases stayed unmatched. The CDR3 contains 17 residues. The germline V gene has CDR1 LGHNA and CDR2 YSLEER. CDR3: CASSHSPAGEGYNEQFF. For the CDR3, the DNA is TGCGCCAGCAGCCACTCCCCGGCGGGGGAGGGGTACAATGAGCAGTTCTTC.